The clone carrying this TCR beta chain is medium-sized within its sample. TCRdb passed the PCR reads through MiXCR, listing each CDR3 protein once. The repertoire holds about 12,000 distinct CDR3 sequences, with about 16% as singletons. This record belongs to a study of molecular identifiers for immune sequencing clone quantification. About the study: RNA from 20,000 or 100,000 naive CD8 cells was split five ways in replicates, with four sequenced.

The junction had 6 bases not matched to a gene; V was cut back by 7 bases and J by 9 bases. Germline CDR1 is MGHRA and CDR2 is YSYEKL. The CDR3 has 12 residues. The receptor's source is a human donor in good health. Some libraries in this study had Jurkat cell RNA spiked in. This chain links TRBV4-1 with TRBJ2-7; 10 bases match TRBD2. Sequencing was done on a sample of naive CD8+ T cells from blood, with Jurkat cell RNA spiked in. Indicated subset: FACS-sorted CD8+CD4-CCR7+CD45RA+ naive T cells. This CDR3 is CASTSGSSRQYF. CDR3 in DNA: TGCGCCAGCACTAGCGGGAGTAGTCGGCAGTACTTC.